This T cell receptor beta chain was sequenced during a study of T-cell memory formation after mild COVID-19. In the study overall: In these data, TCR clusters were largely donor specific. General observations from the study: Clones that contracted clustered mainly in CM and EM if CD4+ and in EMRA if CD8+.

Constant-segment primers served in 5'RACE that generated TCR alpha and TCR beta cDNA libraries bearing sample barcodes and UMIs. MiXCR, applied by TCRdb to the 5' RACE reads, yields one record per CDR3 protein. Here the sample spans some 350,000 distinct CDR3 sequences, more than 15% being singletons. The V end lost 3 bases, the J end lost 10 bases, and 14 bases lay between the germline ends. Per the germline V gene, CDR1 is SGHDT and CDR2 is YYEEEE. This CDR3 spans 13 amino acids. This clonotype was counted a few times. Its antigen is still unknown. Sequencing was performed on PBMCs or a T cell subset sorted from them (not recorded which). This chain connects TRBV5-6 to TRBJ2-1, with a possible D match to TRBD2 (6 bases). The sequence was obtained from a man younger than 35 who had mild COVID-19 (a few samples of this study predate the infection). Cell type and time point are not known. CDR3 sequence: CASSSNRGLEQFF. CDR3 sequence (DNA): TGTGCCAGCAGCTCAAACCGGGGACTGGAGCAGTTCTTC. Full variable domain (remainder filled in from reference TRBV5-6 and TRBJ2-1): DAGVTQSPTHLIKTRGQQVTLRCSPKSGHDTVSWYQQALGQGPQFIFQYYEEEERQRGNFPDRFSGHQFPNYSSELNVNALLLGDSALYLCASSSNRGLEQFFGPGTRLTVL.